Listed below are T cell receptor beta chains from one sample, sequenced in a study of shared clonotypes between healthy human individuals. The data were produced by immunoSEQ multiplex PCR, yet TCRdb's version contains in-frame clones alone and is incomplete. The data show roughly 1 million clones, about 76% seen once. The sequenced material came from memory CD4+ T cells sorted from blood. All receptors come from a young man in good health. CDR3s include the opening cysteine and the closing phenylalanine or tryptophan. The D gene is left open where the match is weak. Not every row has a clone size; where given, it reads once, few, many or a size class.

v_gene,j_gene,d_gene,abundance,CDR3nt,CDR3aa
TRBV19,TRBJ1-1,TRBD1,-,TGTGCCAGTAGTCTCCATACAGGGGGCAACACTGAAGCTTTCTTT,CASSLHTGGNTEAFF
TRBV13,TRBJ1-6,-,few,TGTGCCAGCACAATCAGCTCCTATAATTCACCCCTCCACTTT,CASTISSYNSPLHF
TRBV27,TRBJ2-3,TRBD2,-,TGTGCCAGCAGTTTATCCGTTCGACTAGCGGGGTTCACAGATACGCAGTATTTT,CASSLSVRLAGFTDTQYF
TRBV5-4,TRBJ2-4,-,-,TGTGCCAGCAGCTCACCGACAGGCACAGCCAAAAACATTCAGTACTTC,CASSSPTGTAKNIQYF
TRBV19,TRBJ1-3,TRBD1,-,TGTGCCAGTATTCCTCCGGGACAGGTCTTTGGAAACACCATATATTTT,CASIPPGQVFGNTIYF
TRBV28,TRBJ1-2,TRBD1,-,TGTGCCAGCAGCCGTGCGGGGGGACAGGGTGGGTATGGCTACACCTTC,CASSRAGGQGGYGYTF
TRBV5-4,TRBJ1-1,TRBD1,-,TGTGCCAGCAGCTTGGATTACAGGGGGTACACTGAAGCTTTCTTT,CASSLDYRGYTEAFF
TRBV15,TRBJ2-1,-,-,TGTGCCACCAGCAGAGTCGGAGGAGTACATGAGCAGTTCTTC,CATSRVGGVHEQFF
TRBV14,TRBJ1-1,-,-,TGTGCCAGCAGCCAAGGAATGGGAGCTGAAGCTTTCTTT,CASSQGMGAEAFF
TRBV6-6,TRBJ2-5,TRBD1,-,TGTGCCAGCAGTCCAGGACAGGCGGCGGAGACCCAGTACTTC,CASSPGQAAETQYF
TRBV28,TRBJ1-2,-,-,TGTGCCAGCAGTTTACTGGGACCCAACTATGGCTACACCTTC,CASSLLGPNYGYTF
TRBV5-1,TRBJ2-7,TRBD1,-,TGCGCCAGCAGCTCGACAGGGATTTACTACGAGCAGTACTTC,CASSSTGIYYEQYF
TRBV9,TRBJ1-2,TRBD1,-,TGTGCCAGCAGCGTAGAGAGGACAGGGCCGGGCGGCTACACCTTC,CASSVERTGPGGYTF
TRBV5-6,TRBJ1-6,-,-,TGTGCCAGCAGCTTACAGGGACCTAATTCACCCCTCCACTTT,CASSLQGPNSPLHF
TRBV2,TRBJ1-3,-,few,TGTGCCAGCAGTGAGGTCTCTGGAAACACCATATATTTT,CASSEVSGNTIYF
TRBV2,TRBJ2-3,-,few,TGTGCCAGCAGCCCATGGACTTCCACAGATACGCAGTATTTT,CASSPWTSTDTQYF
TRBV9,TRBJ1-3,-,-,TGTGCCAGCAGCTTGGCAGGGGCTTTAGCAGCTGGAAACACCATATATTTT,CASSLAGALAAGNTIYF
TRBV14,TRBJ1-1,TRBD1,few,TGTGCCAGCAGCCAAGCCGGGACAGGGGGAAAAGCTTTCTTT,CASSQAGTGGKAFF
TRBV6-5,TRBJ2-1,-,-,TGTGCCAGCAGGCCGCTGGCGGGAAGCGATGAGCAGTTCTTC,CASRPLAGSDEQFF
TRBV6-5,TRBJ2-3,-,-,TGTGCCAGCAAGTCCCCTAGCACAGATACGCAGTATTTT,CASKSPSTDTQYF
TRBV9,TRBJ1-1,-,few,TGTGCCAGCAGCGTAATCCATCCGGACACTGAAGCTTTCTTT,CASSVIHPDTEAFF
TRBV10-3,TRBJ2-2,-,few,TGTGCCATCAGTGAGTCCGGAGGGGGCGGCACCGGGGAGCTGTTTTTT,CAISESGGGGTGELFF
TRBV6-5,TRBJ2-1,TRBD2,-,TGTGCCAGCAGTAAGCTAGCGGGAGGATACAATGAGCAGTTCTTC,CASSKLAGGYNEQFF
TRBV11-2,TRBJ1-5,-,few,TGTGCCAGCAGCTTAGTCGGGGGTGGCGGCAATCAGCCCCAGCATTTT,CASSLVGGGGNQPQHF
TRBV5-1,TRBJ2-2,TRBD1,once,TGCGCCAGCAGCCCGGAGGGACAGGGGTCAGGCGGGGAGCTGTTTTTT,CASSPEGQGSGGELFF
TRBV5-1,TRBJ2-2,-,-,TGCGCCAGCAGCCCGCCGAGGACAGTATCCACCGGGGAGCTGTTTTTT,CASSPPRTVSTGELFF
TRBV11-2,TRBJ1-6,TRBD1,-,TGTGCCAGCAGCTCCGGACAGGGCCCACCCCTCCACTTT,CASSSGQGPPLHF
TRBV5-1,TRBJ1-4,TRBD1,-,TGCGCCAGCAGCCTGAGCCCGGGACAGGGAGAAAAACTGTTTTTT,CASSLSPGQGEKLFF
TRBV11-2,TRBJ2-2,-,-,TGTGCCAGCAGCCCCCGGTGGGCGTTGGCGGACGGGGAGCTGTTTTTT,CASSPRWALADGELFF
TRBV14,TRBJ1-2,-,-,TGTGCCAGCAGCCAAGATAATTGGGGCCCTGCTAACTATGGCTACACCTTC,CASSQDNWGPANYGYTF
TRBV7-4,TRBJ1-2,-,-,TGTGCCAGCAGCCTAGCGGTGTTGGGACACTATGGCTACACCTTC,CASSLAVLGHYGYTF
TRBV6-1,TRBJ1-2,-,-,TGTGCCAGCAGTGTTACAGAACGTTATGGCTACACCTTC,CASSVTERYGYTF
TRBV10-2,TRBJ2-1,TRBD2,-,TGCGCCAGCAGCCCTAGCGGGAGGGCCTATGAGCAGTTCTTC,CASSPSGRAYEQFF
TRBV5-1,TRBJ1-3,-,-,TGCGCCAGCAGCTTGGAAGGGGCGAGTGGAAACACCATATATTTT,CASSLEGASGNTIYF
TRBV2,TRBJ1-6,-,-,TGTGCCACCCCTAGGGGGGACCGCGATGCCAAGAATTCACCCCTCCACTTT,CATPRGDRDAKNSPLHF
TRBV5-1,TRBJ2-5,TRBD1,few,TGCGCCAGCAGCTTTGGGACAGCCCAAGAGACCCAGTACTTC,CASSFGTAQETQYF
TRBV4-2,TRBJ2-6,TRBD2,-,TGTGCCAGCAGCCCTACGGGTAGCGGGGGGGTCAACGTCCTGACTTTC,CASSPTGSGGVNVLTF
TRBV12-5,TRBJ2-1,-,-,TGTGCTAGTGGTTTTGGAGGTACCTACAATGAGCAGTTCTTC,CASGFGGTYNEQFF
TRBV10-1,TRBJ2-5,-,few,TGCGCCAGCAGTCGGGGGGCCCAAGAGACCCAGTACTTC,CASSRGAQETQYF
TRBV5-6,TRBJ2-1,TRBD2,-,TGTGCCAGCAGCTGGGGGACTAGCGGGAGCAATGAGCAGTTCTTC,CASSWGTSGSNEQFF
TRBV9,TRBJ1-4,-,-,TGTGCCAGCAGCGAGGGGGCAACTAATGAAAAACTGTTTTTT,CASSEGATNEKLFF
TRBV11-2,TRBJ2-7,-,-,TGTGCCAGCAGCTTTGAGCGGGCCGAGCAGTACTTC,CASSFERAEQYF
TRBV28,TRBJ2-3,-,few,TGTGCCAGCAGTTTAATGGGGCGCGAGGGCACAGATACGCAGTATTTT,CASSLMGREGTDTQYF
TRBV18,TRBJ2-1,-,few,TGTGCCAGCTCACCAGGATCCGGGAACAATGAGCAGTTCTTC,CASSPGSGNNEQFF
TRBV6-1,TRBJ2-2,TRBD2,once,TGTGCCAGCAGTGCTCTAGCGGGATCGGACACCGGGGAGCTGTTTTTT,CASSALAGSDTGELFF
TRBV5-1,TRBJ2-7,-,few,TGCGCCAGCAGCTTGACAGCCCCCTCCTACGAGCAGTACTTC,CASSLTAPSYEQYF
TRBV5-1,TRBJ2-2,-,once,TGCGCCAGCAGCTTGGCTCCGTTATTAACAGCCGGGGAGCTGTTTTTT,CASSLAPLLTAGELFF
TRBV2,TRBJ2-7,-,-,TGTGCCAGCAGTGTGAGTCGGAATGAGCAGTACTTC,CASSVSRNEQYF
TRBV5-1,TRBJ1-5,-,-,TGCGCCAGCAGCGAGGGTAGCAATCAGCCCCAGCATTTT,CASSEGSNQPQHF
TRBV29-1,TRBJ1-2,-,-,TGCAGCGTTGAAAGTCCAGAGCAGGTGGTTGGCTACACCTTC,CSVESPEQVVGYTF
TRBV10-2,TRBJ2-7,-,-,TGCGCCAGCAGAAAAGGGACGGAGAGCTCCTACGAGCAGTACTTC,CASRKGTESSYEQYF
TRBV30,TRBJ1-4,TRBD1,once,TGTGCCTGGAGCAAGACAGGGGGTAATGAAAAACTGTTTTTT,CAWSKTGGNEKLFF